The 17 T cell receptor beta chains in this list originate from one sample, sequenced in a study of beta chain features in type 1 diabetes. Study-wide results and caveats: Type 1 diabetes patients had TCRB CDR3s that were shorter (moderately but significantly so) in all four CD4+ subsets.

The authors reverse transcribed all of the isolated RNA, so sequencing captured expressed TCRB transcripts. Only in-frame clones appear in the TCRdb table, and some are missing; sequencing was by immunoSEQ multiplex PCR. The data contain about 23,000 clones, about two thirds of them seen just once; the ten biggest clones take up 4% to 4.5%. No cognate antigen is known for these TCRs. The sample taken for sequencing was Tregs from blood. These receptors all come from a man aged 18 to 29 with type 1 diabetes.

The rearrangement joins TRBV7-2 to TRBJ2-5, with 9 nucleotides matching TRBD2. CDR1 is SGHTA and CDR2 is FQGNSA in the germline V gene. The CDR3 runs to 18 residues. Trimming at V came to 0 bases and at J to 5 bases, leaving 13 bases not matched to a gene. The DNA of the CDR3 is TGTGCCAGCAGCTTAGCGATCGCGGGGGGGGGCCGAGATGAGACCCAGTACTTC. Residues: CASSLAIAGGGRDETQYF.

The chain joins TRBV5-1 to TRBJ1-2; unclear D gene. The CDR3 totals 13 residues. Trimming shortened V by 0 bases and J by 2 bases, and 5 bases separated the two germline ends. Germline V gene lookup returns CDR1 SGHRS and CDR2 YFSETQ. The CDR3 coding sequence is TGCGCCAGCAGCTTGGACTGGAACTATGGCTACACCTTC. Translating it yields CASSLDWNYGYTF. Drawing the rest from reference TRBV5-1 and TRBJ1-2, the complete variable domain is KAGVTQTPRYLIKTRGQQVTLSCSPISGHRSVSWYQQTPGQGLQFLFEYFSETQRNKGNFPGRFSGRQFSNSRSEMNVSTLELGDSALYLCASSLDWNYGYTFGSGTRLTVV.

V and J are TRBV28 and TRBJ1-5, with TRBD1 matching 9 bases. CDR1 MDHEN and CDR2 SYDVKM come from the germline V gene. Trimming cost V 5 bases and J 2 bases; bases outside gene matches: 7. The CDR3 spans 16 residues. The CDR3 coding sequence is TGTGCCAGCAGTACTCGGGACAGGGCGGGCAATCAGCCCCAGCATTTT. Translating it yields CASSTRDRAGNQPQHF.

The chain is built from TRBV7-2 and TRBJ2-3; 8 nucleotides agree with TRBD2. The CDR3 totals 16 residues. V was clipped by 0 bases and J by 3 bases; unmatched bases: 5. Germline V gene data show CDR1 as SGHTA and CDR2 as FQGNSA. The CDR3 nucleotides are TGTGCCAGCAGCTTAGCGAGCGGGAGAGGGACAGATACGCAGTATTTT. Its translation is CASSLASGRGTDTQYF. Combining the CDR3 with reference TRBV7-2 and TRBJ2-3 gives the whole variable domain GAGVSQSPSNKVTEKGKDVELRCDPISGHTALYWYRQSLGQGLEFLIYFQGNSAPDKSGLPSDRFSAERTGGSVSTLTIQRTQQEDSAVYLCASSLASGRGTDTQYFGPGTRLTVL.

There are a few counts of this clone. This chain uses TRBV30 with TRBJ1-5, with 10 bases fitting TRBD1. The V gene end was trimmed by 4 bases and the J gene end by 2 bases; junction bases not matched to a gene: 8. The CDR3 runs 16 residues. CDR1 is GTSNPN, CDR2 SVGIG, per germline (reference sequence). CDR3 coding DNA: TGTGCCTGGACGAGACAGGGGGCGCGAGGCAATCAGCCCCAGCATTTT. Its protein is CAWTRQGARGNQPQHF.

This clone was seen a few times. The rearrangement links TRBV19 to TRBJ2-3; a possible D gene is TRBD2 (6 bases). There are 14 residues in the CDR3. The germline V gene encodes CDR1 LNHDA and CDR2 SQIVND (reference sequence). V was pared by 8 bases and J by 2 bases, with 14 bases between. The CDR3 region is CASVEGGATDTQYF. Written as DNA, the CDR3 is TGTGCCAGTGTGGAGGGAGGCGCCACAGATACGCAGTATTTT. Variable domain in full (rest from reference TRBV19 and TRBJ2-3): DGGITQSPKYLFRKEGQNVTLSCEQNLNHDAMYWYRQDPGQGLRLIYYSQIVNDFQKGDIAEGYSVSREKKESFPLTVTSAQKNPTAFYLCASVEGGATDTQYFGPGTRLTVL.

In regard to this clone: Sequence at one end of the junction differs from germline and may be a read error. For the CDR3, the DNA is TGTGCCAGCAGGGAAGGACTAGAGAGGATCTACGAGCAGTACTTC. Its translation is CASREGLERIYEQYF. The V call is TRBV6-1, the J call TRBJ2-7, with 7 bases fitting TRBD2. The length of the CDR3 is 15 residues. Per the germline V gene, CDR1 is MNHNS and CDR2 is SASEGT.

This clone was detected a few times. The rearrangement joins TRBV5-4 to TRBJ2-3, with a tentative D call TRBD1 (5 bases). V dropped 0 bases and J dropped 4 bases, with 6 bases sitting between them. Germline CDR1 SGHNT, CDR2 YYREEE (reference sequence). This CDR3 spans 13 amino acids. In DNA form, the CDR3 reads TGTGCCAGCAGCTTGGCAGGGCCAGATACGCAGTATTTT. Amino acid sequence: CASSLAGPDTQYF.

The chain carries TRBV23-1 and TRBJ1-5; D is possibly TRBD1 (6 bases). TRBV23-1 is placed among ORFs of uncertain function. This CDR3 is built from 16 residues. Trimming shortened V by 4 bases and J by 4 bases, and 17 bases separated the two germline ends. Written as DNA, the CDR3 is TGCGCCAGCAGTCCCCAAAGGCACAGGGATAATCAGCCCCAGCATTTT. Amino acid sequence: CASSPQRHRDNQPQHF.

The chain couples TRBV28 to TRBJ1-1; D gene ambiguous. V was cut by 8 bases and J by 3 bases, with 4 bases left in between. This CDR3 is built from 10 residues. Germline values: CDR1 MDHEN, CDR2 SYDVKM. The DNA for the CDR3 is TGTGCCAGCTCATACACTGAAGCTTTCTTT. This sequence encodes CASSYTEAFF.

The chain recombines TRBV14 with TRBJ2-2; 9 bases match TRBD1. The trim removed 4 bases at V and 0 bases at J, leaving 9 bases unmatched. The CDR3 totals 18 residues. Germline loops: CDR1 SGHDN, CDR2 FVKESK. CDR3 nucleotide sequence: TGTGCCAGCAGCCCGGGATTGGGACAGGGCCCGAACACCGGGGAGCTGTTTTTT. Its protein is CASSPGLGQGPNTGELFF.

This chain uses TRBV28 with TRBJ1-2; 12 bases map to TRBD1. The V and J ends lost 6 bases and 7 bases, in that order; junction bases with no gene match: 15. The CDR3 covers 17 residues. CDR1 and CDR2 from the germline V gene are MDHEN and SYDVKM. The CDR3 region is CASSSFGQGQGAFGYTF. The CDR3 coding sequence is TGTGCCAGCAGCAGTTTCGGACAGGGACAGGGGGCTTTTGGCTACACCTTC.

V is TRBV7-2 and J is TRBJ2-7; a weak D match, TRBD2 (6 bases). Germline CDR1 and CDR2: SGHTA and FQGNSA. The CDR3 is 15 amino acids. Trimming removed 5 bases from V and 3 bases from J, with 17 bases in between. This CDR3 reads CASSGGGRRIYEQYF. CDR3 coding DNA: TGTGCCAGCAGCGGGGGAGGCCGGAGGATCTACGAGCAGTACTTC.

V and J are TRBV18 and TRBJ1-1, with D possibly TRBD1 on 5 matching bases. Trimming removed 5 bases at V and 2 bases at J, with 21 bases between. This CDR3 is 17 amino acids long. Germline CDR1 KGHSH, CDR2 LQKENI. The CDR3 nucleotides are TGTGCCAGCTCATCAGACGGGGGGTGGACGCTCAACACTGAAGCTTTCTTT. Amino acids: CASSSDGGWTLNTEAFF.

V gene TRBV30 combines with J gene TRBJ1-2; D remains ambiguous. The germline CDR1 and CDR2 sequences are GTSNPN and SVGIG (reference sequence). CDR3 length equals 11 residues. With 3 bases removed from V and 6 bases from J, the gap between germline ends came to 8 bases. Here the CDR3 DNA reads TGTGCCTGGAGGGTCGGGGATGGCTACACCTTC. It specifies CAWRVGDGYTF.

This clone was counted only a few times. The chain combines TRBV19 with TRBJ2-2; D may be TRBD2 (5 bases). Germline assignment: CDR1 LNHDA and CDR2 SQIVND (reference sequence). CDR3 length: 16 residues. Trimming shortened V by 3 bases and J by 5 bases, and 16 bases separated the two germline ends. The CDR3 DNA reads as TGTGCCAGTAGTATCGGGGTCGGGCTGGGGACCGGGGAGCTGTTTTTT. Translating it yields CASSIGVGLGTGELFF.

The chain couples TRBV7-9 to TRBJ1-1; weak D call: TRBD1 (5 bases). This CDR3 spans 13 amino acids. Trimming left V 3 bases short and J 4 bases short, with 9 bases between. CDR1 SEHNR and CDR2 FQNEAQ come from the germline V gene (reference sequence). CDR3 DNA: TGTGCCAGCAGCTTCCAGGGCCTCACTGAAGCTTTCTTT. Translating it yields CASSFQGLTEAFF.